The 23 T cell receptor beta chains given below trace back to one sample, sequenced in a study of blood T cell repertoires in COVID-19. The table came from immunoSEQ multiplex PCR; TCRdb's copy has only in-frame clones and leaves some out. The top ten clones hold around 2.3% of a sample with 250,000 or so clones, about 90% of them seen once. The specimen sequenced was peripheral blood. The origin of the receptors is a woman aged 55-69 years with COVID-19, enrolled during active disease.

The chain combines TRBV5-8 with TRBJ1-1, with 7 bases lining up with TRBD1. The CDR3 is 13 residues long. Unmatched junction bases numbered 3, after V lost 7 bases and J lost 0 bases. CDR1 is SGHTS, CDR2 YDEGEE, per germline. CDR3 region: CASEGAMNTEAFF. Written as DNA, the CDR3 is TGTGCCAGCGAGGGGGCCATGAACACTGAAGCTTTCTTT.

J is TRBJ1-3 and V is TRBV4-3, with TRBD1 as a possible D gene (5 bases). V was pared by 1 base and J by 3 bases, with 7 bases between. Germline V gene lookup returns CDR1 LGHNA and CDR2 YSLEER. This CDR3 contains 14 residues. CDR3 nucleotides: TGCGCCAGCAGCCAAGGGGGCTTTGGAAACACCATATATTTT. Amino acid sequence: CASSQGGFGNTIYF.

The gene calls are TRBV19 and TRBJ1-2; D is undetermined. The CDR3 is made up of 12 amino acids. The germline V gene has CDR1 LNHDA and CDR2 SQIVND (reference sequence). The V gene lost 8 bases and the J gene lost 4 bases, with 11 bases spanning the gap. DNA of the CDR3: TGTGCCAGTGACCCCGGAGGCTATGGCTACACCTTC. Protein: CASDPGGYGYTF.

This chain uses TRBV5-1 with TRBJ2-2, with D perhaps TRBD1 (5 bases). The CDR3 totals 15 residues. CDR1 is SGHRS, CDR2 YFSETQ, per germline. The V and J ends lost 0 bases and 5 bases respectively, with 11 bases between them. For the CDR3, the DNA is TGCGCCAGCAGCTTGGATGGGGCTCGGACCGGGGAGCTGTTTTTT. It yields the protein CASSLDGARTGELFF. Supplemented by reference TRBV5-1 and TRBJ2-2, the full variable domain reads KAGVTQTPRYLIKTRGQQVTLSCSPISGHRSVSWYQQTPGQGLQFLFEYFSETQRNKGNFPGRFSGRQFSNSRSEMNVSTLELGDSALYLCASSLDGARTGELFFGEGSRLTVL.

V and J are TRBV5-1 and TRBJ1-1; 7 bases line up with TRBD1. The V and J ends lost 4 bases and 7 bases, in that order; junction bases with no gene match: 10. The germline CDR1 and CDR2 sequences are SGHRS and YFSETQ. There are 14 residues in the CDR3. The CDR3 protein is CASSLRTGESEAFF. The CDR3 DNA reads TGCGCCAGCAGCCTCCGAACAGGGGAGAGTGAAGCTTTCTTT.

V is TRBV5-1 and J is TRBJ2-5; TRBD1 matches at 9 bases. The CDR3 contains 16 residues. Per the germline V gene, CDR1 is SGHRS and CDR2 is YFSETQ. V shed 0 bases and J 5 bases; nucleotides not matched to a gene: 8. The CDR3 loop is CASSLVAGTGLETQYF. The CDR3 DNA is TGCGCCAGCAGCTTGGTAGCCGGGACAGGGTTGGAGACCCAGTACTTC.

The chain employs TRBV7-9 and TRBJ1-1, with TRBD1 as a possible D gene (5 bases). The CDR3 sequence is 15 residues long. Between the trimmed V and J ends, which lost 5 bases and 4 bases, there was a span of 17 bases. Germline CDR1 reads SEHNR; CDR2 reads FQNEAQ (reference sequence). The CDR3 loop reads CASSKASIGGTEAFF. The CDR3 DNA is TGTGCCAGCAGCAAAGCATCCATCGGGGGCACTGAAGCTTTCTTT.

The chain links TRBV7-9 to TRBJ2-6; 10 bases are shared with TRBD2. The CDR3 consists of 17 residues. The V segment lost 5 bases and the J segment 0 bases; nucleotides outside the gene matches: 4. The germline CDR1 and CDR2 sequences are SEHNR and FQNEAQ (reference sequence). In DNA form, the CDR3 reads TGTGCCAGCAGCCCCCTAGCGGGGGCCTCTGGGGCCAACGTCCTGACTTTC. This sequence encodes CASSPLAGASGANVLTF.

The J gene is TRBJ1-5, the V gene TRBV10-3; 9 bases align to TRBD1. CDR1 and CDR2 (germline): ENHRY, SYGVKD. Trimming cost V 4 bases and J 2 bases; bases outside gene matches: 12. The length of the CDR3 is 18 residues. The CDR3 region is CAISAGQGLGQGNQPQHF. The CDR3 bases are TGTGCCATCAGTGCGGGACAGGGCCTGGGTCAGGGCAATCAGCCCCAGCATTTT.

The V call is TRBV5-1, the J call TRBJ1-6; D ambiguous. Trimming shortened V by 0 bases and J by 13 bases, and 14 bases separated the two germline ends. CDR1 and CDR2 from the germline V gene are SGHRS and YFSETQ. This CDR3 is built from 14 residues. The CDR3 loop is CASSLETKNNPLHF. CDR3 coding DNA: TGCGCCAGCAGCTTGGAGACAAAAAATAATCCCCTCCACTTT.

The V gene is TRBV13, the J gene TRBJ2-7, with D perhaps TRBD2 (5 bases). V was clipped by 5 bases and J by 0 bases, with 14 bases between them. This CDR3 has 15 residues. Germline V lookup: CDR1 PRHDT, CDR2 FYEKMQ (reference sequence). This chain's CDR3 is CASSPFNGNSYEQYF. The CDR3 nucleotides are TGTGCCAGCAGCCCTTTCAACGGGAACTCCTACGAGCAGTACTTC.

The rearrangement links TRBV7-8 to TRBJ1-2; 9 nucleotides match TRBD1. Per germline, CDR1 SGHVS and CDR2 FQNEAQ. CDR3 length equals 15 residues. V dropped 4 bases and J dropped 4; count of bases not matched to a gene: 7. The CDR3 region has the DNA TGTGCCAGCAGCTCGGGACAGGGACAGGCCTATGGCTACACCTTC. Its protein product is CASSSGQGQAYGYTF.

CDR3 sequence: CASSLGGGASYNEQFF. The CDR3 DNA is TGTGCCAGCAGCTTAGGCGGGGGGGCCTCCTACAATGAGCAGTTCTTC. This sequence joins TRBV7-3 and TRBJ2-1, with 9 bases lining up with TRBD2. The ends lost 2 bases at V and 0 bases at J; junction bases unmatched: 2. This CDR3 region has 16 residues. CDR1 and CDR2 from the germline V gene are SGHTA and FQGTGA.

The chain has TRBV9 and TRBJ1-6, with a tentative D call TRBD1 (5 bases). CDR1 and CDR2 from the germline V gene are SGDLS and YYNGEE. The CDR3 has 14 residues. V was cut by 4 bases and J by 10 bases, with 15 bases left in between. CDR3 DNA sequence: TGTGCCAGCAGCTCCCACGGGGGGGAATCACCCCTCCACTTT. This encodes CASSSHGGESPLHF. The full variable domain, in which reference TRBV9 and TRBJ1-6 provide the parts outside the CDR3, is DSGVTQTPKHLITATGQRVTLRCSPRSGDLSVYWYQQSLDQGLQFLIQYYNGEERAKGNILERFSAQQFPDLHSELNLSSLELGDSALYFCASSSHGGESPLHFGNGTRLTVT.

The chain carries TRBV5-5 and TRBJ2-5; no firm D call. The length of the CDR3 is 14 residues. Trimming left V 4 bases short and J 2 bases short, with 12 bases between. The germline V gene has CDR1 SGHKS and CDR2 YYEKEE (reference sequence). The CDR3 DNA follows: TGTGCCAGCAGCATACCGCTGAGTCAAGAGACCCAGTACTTC. Its translation: CASSIPLSQETQYF.

This rearrangement joins TRBV27 to TRBJ2-1; D is unresolved. The CDR3 runs 15 residues. Trimming pared 3 bases from V and 2 bases from J, leaving 11 bases between. Germline V gene data show CDR1 as MNHEY and CDR2 as SMNVEV (reference sequence). In DNA form, the CDR3 reads TGTGCCAGCAGTTTGGGCAGTCCGACCTACAATGAGCAGTTCTTC. This gives the protein CASSLGSPTYNEQFF.

This chain uses TRBV12-5 with TRBJ1-1; D remains ambiguous. V was cut by 3 bases and J by 2 bases, with 19 bases left in between. Germline-derived CDR1 and CDR2 are LGHNT and FRNRAP. There are 17 residues in the CDR3. CDR3 residues: CASGFFSLLQSNTEAFF. DNA of the CDR3: TGTGCTAGTGGTTTTTTTTCATTGTTACAGAGTAACACTGAAGCTTTCTTT.

The chain links TRBV4-3 to TRBJ2-3; D gene ambiguous. Germline CDR1 is LGHNA and CDR2 is YSLEER. Trimming left V 4 bases short and J 1 base short, with 6 bases between. The CDR3 consists of 13 residues. CDR3 nucleotides: TGCGCCAGCAGCCCTGAGGGCACAGATACGCAGTATTTT. As protein: CASSPEGTDTQYF.

CDR3: CASSLQENTEAFF. In DNA, the CDR3 is TGTGCCAGCAGTTTACAGGAAAACACTGAAGCTTTCTTT. J is TRBJ1-1 and V is TRBV12-3 or TRBV12-4, with D unclear. With 2 bases removed from V and 2 bases from J, the gap between germline ends came to 6 bases. The CDR3 runs to 13 residues.

The genes are TRBV6-5 and TRBJ2-1; a possible D gene is TRBD2 (6 bases). CDR1 MNHEY and CDR2 SVGAGI come from the germline V gene. The CDR3 has 12 amino acids. Deletions cut 4 bases from V and 7 bases from J, with 8 bases between. The CDR3 nucleotides read TGTGCCAGCAGTTCCGGGGGTAATGAGCAGTTCTTC. It codes for CASSSGGNEQFF.

The chain recombines TRBV12-5 with TRBJ1-3, with D hard to call. The germline V gene has CDR1 LGHNT and CDR2 FRNRAP. V gave up 5 bases and J gave up 0 bases, with 5 bases separating them. This CDR3 spans 13 amino acids. In nucleotides, the CDR3 is TGTGCTAGTGGTCTGAGCTCTGGAAACACCATATATTTT. Its translation: CASGLSSGNTIYF. The full variable domain, completed using reference TRBV12-5 and TRBJ1-3, is DARVTQTPRHKVTEMGQEVTMRCQPILGHNTVFWYRQTMMQGLELLAYFRNRAPLDDSGMPKDRFSAEMPDATLATLKIQPSEPRDSAVYFCASGLSSGNTIYFGEGSWLTVV.

The chain joins TRBV7-9 to TRBJ2-2, with D perhaps TRBD1 (6 bases). Germline V CDR1 and CDR2: SEHNR, FQNEAQ (reference sequence). Trimming stripped 6 bases from V and 5 bases from J, with 13 bases between. The CDR3 is 14 amino acids. CDR3 region: CASRPGQPTGELFF. The DNA of the CDR3 is TGTGCCAGCAGACCGGGACAACCTACCGGGGAGCTGTTTTTT. Based on the CDR3 plus reference TRBV7-9 and TRBJ2-2, the full variable domain is DTGVSQNPRHKITKRGQNVTFRCDPISEHNRLYWYRQTLGQGPEFLTYFQNEAQLEKSRLLSDRFSAERPKGSFSTLEIQRTEQGDSAMYLCASRPGQPTGELFFGEGSRLTVL.

V gene TRBV9 combines with J gene TRBJ2-3; D gene uncertain. Germline loops: CDR1 SGDLS, CDR2 YYNGEE. The germline V and J ends were trimmed by 0 bases and 0 bases, with 11 bases remaining between them. This CDR3 is 16 amino acids long. The CDR3 bases are TGTGCCAGCAGCGTAGCACCGTACCAGAGCACAGATACGCAGTATTTT. Protein: CASSVAPYQSTDTQYF.